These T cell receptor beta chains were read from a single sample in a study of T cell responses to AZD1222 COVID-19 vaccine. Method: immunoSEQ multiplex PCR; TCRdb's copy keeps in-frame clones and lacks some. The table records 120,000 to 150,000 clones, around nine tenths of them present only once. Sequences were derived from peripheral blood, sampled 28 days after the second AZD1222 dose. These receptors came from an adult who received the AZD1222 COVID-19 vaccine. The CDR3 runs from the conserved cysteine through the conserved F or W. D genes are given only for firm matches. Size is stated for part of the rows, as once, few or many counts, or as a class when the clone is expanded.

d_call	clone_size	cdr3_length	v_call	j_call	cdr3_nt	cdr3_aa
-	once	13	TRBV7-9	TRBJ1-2	TGTGCCAGCACCCCCGGGAGGCGCTATGGCTACACCTTC	CASTPGRRYGYTF
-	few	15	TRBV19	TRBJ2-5	TGTGCCAGTAGTATGGTGGGCGGGAAGGAAGAGACCCAGTACTTC	CASSMVGGKEETQYF
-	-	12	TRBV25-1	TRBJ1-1	TGTGCCAGCAGTGGGGTCGGCACTGAAGCTTTCTTT	CASSGVGTEAFF
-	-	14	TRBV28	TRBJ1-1	TGTGCCAGCAGTTTACCAGGGGCATCGGTTGTAGCTTTCTTT	CASSLPGASVVAFF
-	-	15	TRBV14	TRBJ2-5	TGTGCCAGCAGCCTCCTCGGGGGCTACCAAGAGACCCAGTACTTC	CASSLLGGYQETQYF
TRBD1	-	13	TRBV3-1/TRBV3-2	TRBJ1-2	TGTGCCAGCAGCTCCGACAGGGGAGGAGGCTACACCTTC	CASSSDRGGGYTF
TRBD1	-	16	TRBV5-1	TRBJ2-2	TGCGCCAGCAGCCCCTGGGACAGGGGGAACACCGGGGAGCTGTTTTTT	CASSPWDRGNTGELFF
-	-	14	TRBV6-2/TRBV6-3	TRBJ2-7	TGTGCCAGCAGTGTCTTCCGGGACCTTTACGAGCAGTACTTC	CASSVFRDLYEQYF
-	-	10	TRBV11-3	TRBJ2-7	TGTGCCAGCAGCTTATACGAGCAGTACTTC	CASSLYEQYF
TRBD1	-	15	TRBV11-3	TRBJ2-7	TGTGCCAGCACCAAAGACGGGACAGGGGTCTACGAGCAGTACTTC	CASTKDGTGVYEQYF
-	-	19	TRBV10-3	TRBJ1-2	TGTGCCTCCCAAGGGGGGGAAATTATCGACCCCAAGGAGTGGTATGGCTACACCTTC	CASQGGEIIDPKEWYGYTF
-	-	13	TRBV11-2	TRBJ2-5	TGTGCCAGCAGCCGTTTCGGCCAAGAGACCCAGTACTTC	CASSRFGQETQYF
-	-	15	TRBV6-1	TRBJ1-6	TGTGCCAGCAGTGAAGCGCGTTTTGGGGGTTCACCCCTCCACTTT	CASSEARFGGSPLHF
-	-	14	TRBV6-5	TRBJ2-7	TGTGCCAGCAGTTACTCGTGGGGACCGCGCGAGCAGTACTTC	CASSYSWGPREQYF
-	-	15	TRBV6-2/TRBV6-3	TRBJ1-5	TGTGCCAGCAGTACCTTCGGAGTAAGCCAGCAGCCCCAGCATTTT	CASSTFGVSQQPQHF
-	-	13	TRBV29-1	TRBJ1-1	TGCAGCGTTGAAGGTCAGACGAACACTGAAGCTTTCTTT	CSVEGQTNTEAFF
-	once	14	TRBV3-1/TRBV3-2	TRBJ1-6	TGTGCCAGCAGCCAAAACATTGGGAATTCACCCCTCCACTTT	CASSQNIGNSPLHF
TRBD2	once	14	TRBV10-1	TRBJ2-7	TGCGCCAGCGGTCGGCCTAGCGGGAGTGAGGAGCAGTACTTC	CASGRPSGSEEQYF
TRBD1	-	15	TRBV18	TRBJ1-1	TGTGCCAGCTCACGACGCGACAGGGGTAACACTGAAGCTTTCTTT	CASSRRDRGNTEAFF
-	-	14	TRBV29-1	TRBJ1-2	TGCAGCGCCGCCCCAGAGGGGATGGGCTATGGCTACACCTTC	CSAAPEGMGYGYTF
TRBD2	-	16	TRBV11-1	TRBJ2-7	TGTGCCAGCAGCTTAAATGGACTAGCGGAAACCTACGAGCAGTACTTC	CASSLNGLAETYEQYF
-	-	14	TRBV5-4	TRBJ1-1	TGTGCCAGCAGCTTGCGGACACCCAACACTGAAGCTTTCTTT	CASSLRTPNTEAFF
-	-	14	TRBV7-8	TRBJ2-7	TGTGCCAGCAGCTCCTCGGGCCTCGTCTGGGAGCAGTACTTC	CASSSSGLVWEQYF
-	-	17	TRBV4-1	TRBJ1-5	TGCGCCAGCAGCCAAGTTTCAGGGACGCCCGCAATGGGGCCCCAGCATTTT	CASSQVSGTPAMGPQHF
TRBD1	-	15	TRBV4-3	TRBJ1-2	TGCGCCAGCAGCCCCGAGACAGGGAGAGACTATGGCTACACCTTC	CASSPETGRDYGYTF
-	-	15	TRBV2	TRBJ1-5	TGTGCCAGCAGTGGCCAGGGGCCCCTCAATCAGCGCCAGCATTTT	CASSGQGPLNQRQHF
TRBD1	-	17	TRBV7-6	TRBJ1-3	TGTGCCAGCAGCTCCTTTCCGACAGGGGGCCCCGGAAACACCATATATTTT	CASSSFPTGGPGNTIYF
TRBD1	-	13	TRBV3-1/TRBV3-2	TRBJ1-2	TGTGCCAGCAGACGACAGGGGGCGTTGGGCTACACCTTC	CASRRQGALGYTF
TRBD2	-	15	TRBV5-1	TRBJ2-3	TGCGCCAGCAGCTTGGGCGGGAGGCGCTCAGATACGCAGTATTTT	CASSLGGRRSDTQYF
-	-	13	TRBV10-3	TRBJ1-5	TGTGCCATCAGTGAGGGGGGGAGTCAGCCCCAGCATTTT	CAISEGGSQPQHF
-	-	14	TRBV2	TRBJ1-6	TGTGCCAGCAGTTCCCTCGTTCCCAATTCACCCCTCCACTTT	CASSSLVPNSPLHF
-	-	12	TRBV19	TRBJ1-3	TGTGCCAGTAGTTTCGTTGGAAACACCATATATTTT	CASSFVGNTIYF
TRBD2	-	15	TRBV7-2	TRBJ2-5	TGTGCCAGCAGCGCCGGGACTATAAGAAAAGAGACCCAGTACTTC	CASSAGTIRKETQYF
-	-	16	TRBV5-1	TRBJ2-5	TGCGCCAGCAGCTACCGAGAGAACATGGGGATGGAGACCCAGTACTTC	CASSYRENMGMETQYF
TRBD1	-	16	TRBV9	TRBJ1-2	TGTGCCAGCAGCGTAGGGGACAGGGGGCGGGTAGCCGGCTACACCTTC	CASSVGDRGRVAGYTF
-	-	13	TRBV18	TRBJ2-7	TGTGCCAGCTCACCGGAGACAGCATACGAGCAGTACTTC	CASSPETAYEQYF
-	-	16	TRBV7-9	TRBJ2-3	TGTGCCAGCAGCTTTTTTGGGTGGGGGAGCACAGATACGCAGTATTTT	CASSFFGWGSTDTQYF
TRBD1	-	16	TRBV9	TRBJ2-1	TGTGCCAGCAGCGCGAGCAGGGGGATAAGATACAATGAGCAGTTCTTC	CASSASRGIRYNEQFF
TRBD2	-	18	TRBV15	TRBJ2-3	TGTGCCACCAGCATTGGACTAGCGGGAGGCCCAGGCACAGATACGCAGTATTTT	CATSIGLAGGPGTDTQYF
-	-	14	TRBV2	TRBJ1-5	TGTGCCAGCAGTGATCAGGGCCCCCGTCAGCCCCAGCATTTT	CASSDQGPRQPQHF
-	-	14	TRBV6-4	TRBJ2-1	TGTGCCAGCCGCATGTCGACAGCCCACAATGAGCAGTTCTTC	CASRMSTAHNEQFF
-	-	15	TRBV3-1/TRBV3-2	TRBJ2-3	TGTGCCAGCAGTCCATGGGACCGTGGAGGGGATACGCAGTATTTT	CASSPWDRGGDTQYF
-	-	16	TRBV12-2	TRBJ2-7	TGTGCAAGTCGCTTCCCTACCGGGACCTTAGGCTACGAGCAGTACTTC	CASRFPTGTLGYEQYF
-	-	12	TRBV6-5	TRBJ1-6	TGTGCCAGCAGCTACCCGACAGGACCCCTCCACTTT	CASSYPTGPLHF
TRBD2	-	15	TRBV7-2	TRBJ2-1	TGTGCCAGCAGCCCGGGACTAGGCGCCTACAATGAGCAGTTCTTC	CASSPGLGAYNEQFF
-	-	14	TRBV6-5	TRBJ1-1	TGTGCCACCCGGATAATGGGCATGGACACTGAAGCTTTCTTT	CATRIMGMDTEAFF
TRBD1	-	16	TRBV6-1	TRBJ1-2	TGTGCCAGCAGTGAAGTAGGGGACAGGGTCGCATATGGCTACACCTTC	CASSEVGDRVAYGYTF
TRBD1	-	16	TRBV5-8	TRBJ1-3	TGTGCCAGCAGCTCCCGAGACAGGGTGAAGGGAAACACCATATATTTT	CASSSRDRVKGNTIYF
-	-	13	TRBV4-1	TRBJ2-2	TGCGCCAGCAGCCTAACAGGGACCGGGGAGCTGTTTTTT	CASSLTGTGELFF